The entry below describes one T cell receptor beta chain. Methods used by the authors: Reference gene primers were amplified, and this amplification served to estimate nucleated cell counts. Sequencing used immunoSEQ multiplex PCR; TCRdb keeps in-frame clones, though not all of them. V and J calls and clone size are those listed in that table; D and trimming were worked out from the DNA. Here the sample spans hundreds of thousands of clones, around 83% being singletons. Trimming at V came to 4 bases and at J to 2 bases, leaving 5 bases not matched to a gene. Looked up from germline, CDR1 is SGHRS and CDR2 is YFSETQ. This CDR3 contains 15 residues. This entry is derived from a study of blood T cell repertoires in COVID-19. Study overall: Acute and convalescent COVID-19 specimens originated in the United States, Italy and Spain.

The chain combines TRBV5-1 with TRBJ2-3; 9 nucleotides agree with TRBD1. The sequenced material came from peripheral blood. The TCR originated in a man aged 80 or over with acute or convalescent COVID-19. CDR3 region: CASSQGQGPTDTQYF. Written as DNA, the CDR3 is TGCGCCAGCAGCCAGGGACAGGGACCCACAGATACGCAGTATTTT. The variable domain in full, with the rest retrieved from reference TRBV5-1 and TRBJ2-3, is KAGVTQTPRYLIKTRGQQVTLSCSPISGHRSVSWYQQTPGQGLQFLFEYFSETQRNKGNFPGRFSGRQFSNSRSEMNVSTLELGDSALYLCASSQGQGPTDTQYFGPGTRLTVL.